The entry below gives a single TCR beta chain sequence along with its context. Its antigen is still unknown. This CDR3 contains 15 residues. Germline CDR1 reads MDHEN; CDR2 reads SYDVKM. Trimming cost V 4 bases and J 1 base, with 13 bases left between them. This sample is drawn from a study of T cell responses to AZD1222 COVID-19 vaccine. The protocol was immunoSEQ multiplex PCR, while the TCRdb copy is restricted to in-frame clones and leaves out a portion. This sample has 150,000 or so clones; about nine tenths occur once, and the top ten carry around 3%. Notes on the study in general: Donors skewed white British and female; clonal diversity was possibly underestimated.

The sample in question was peripheral blood, obtained on day 0 of AZD1222 vaccination. This receptor was obtained from an adult in good health. This sequence joins TRBV28 and TRBJ2-5; D may be TRBD1 (6 bases). CDR3 coding DNA: TGTGCCAGCAGTTACCCCCAGGGGACCCAAGAGACCCAGTACTTC. Its protein is CASSYPQGTQETQYF.